This record concerns one TCR beta chain sequence. Antigen specificity is unknown. V was pared by 5 bases and J by 7 bases, with 14 bases between. Germline lookup yields CDR1 SGHNT and CDR2 YENEEA. This CDR3 region has 13 residues. Assay: immunoSEQ multiplex PCR; the TCRdb copy retains only in-frame clones and omits some. The sample includes 130,000 to 150,000 clones, 80% to 90% of them seen just once. The data derive from a study of cytomegalovirus exposure and HLA in healthy donors. Whole-study findings and limits: While the bulk of TCR sequences proved rare, some public TCRs turned up in many donors. According to a subsequent analysis, TCR clusters from the first cohort were inclined to appear together in the 120 validation repertoires. Confirmation in vitro established that a few CMV-associated chains were specific for CMV antigens. Researchers counted 164 TCR beta chains as cytomegalovirus-associated.

The TCR originated in a woman under 40 in good health and CMV-seropositive. The specimen was PBMCs. This chain uses TRBV11-3 with TRBJ2-5; D may be TRBD1 (5 bases). The CDR3 region is CASSEQGWGTQYF. The CDR3 nucleotides are TGTGCCAGCAGCGAGCAGGGCTGGGGGACCCAGTACTTC.